Listed here is a single TCR beta chain. Its antigen is undetermined. The sample has other DNA sequences that encode this CDR3 too. Generated by immunoSEQ multiplex PCR, the TCRdb table keeps only in-frame clones and is missing some. The table lists roughly 38,000 clones, approximately 90% of them singletons. This entry is derived from a study of OX40 agonist ivuxolimab in advanced cancers. Study-wide context: Patients were dosed intravenously with ivuxolimab at 0.01 to 10 mg/kg every 2 weeks. Study-wide findings and caveats: At doses 0.1 to 3.0 mg/kg, CD4+ and CD8+ clones expanded.

No patient had autoimmune disease or received systemic immunosuppression. The CDR3 consists of 13 residues. Trimming removed 3 bases at V and 1 base at J, with 7 bases between. From germline, CDR1 is MDHEN and CDR2 SYDVKM. Sequenced material: CD4+ or CD8+ T cells sorted from blood, taken in a trial of the OX40 agonist ivuxolimab. The J gene is TRBJ2-7, the V gene TRBV28; TRBD1 or TRBD2 may be the D gene (5 bases each). The sequence was obtained from an adult with an advanced solid tumor such as melanoma, head and neck, liver or kidney cancer. The DNA of the CDR3 is TGTGCCAGCAGTTTTGGGGGATCCTACGAGCAGTACTTC. Its protein product is CASSFGGSYEQYF.